This is a list of T cell receptor beta chains from one sample in a study of blood T cells in healthy people across ages. TCRdb passed the 5' RACE reads through MiXCR, listing each CDR3 protein once. The profile shows roughly 500,000 distinct CDR3 sequences, 24% of them singletons. These sequences were also reported in another study, on T cells of mothers and their children.

The sequenced material came from blood. The receptor set was obtained from a boy aged 10-17 years in good health. The CDR3 runs from the conserved cysteine through the conserved F or W. Fields, in order: D gene, J gene, V gene, clone size, CDR3 protein, CDR3 DNA. The D gene is left open where the match is weak. Clone size is given for some rows only: seen once, a few or many times, or a class if the clone is expanded.

-,TRBJ1-6,TRBV6-5,-,CASSYSGHSYNSPLHF,TGTGCCAGCAGTTACTCGGGACACTCTTATAATTCACCCCTCCACTTT
-,TRBJ1-1,TRBV7-6,few,CASSLEGVEAFF,TGTGCCAGCAGCTTAGAAGGAGTTGAAGCTTTCTTT
-,TRBJ1-1,TRBV7-3,-,CASSSGGPNTEAFF,TGTGCCAGCAGCTCCGGAGGCCCGAACACTGAAGCTTTCTTT
-,TRBJ2-3,TRBV13,few,CASSPPLKPTDTQYF,TGTGCCAGCAGCCCTCCCCTAAAACCCACAGATACGCAGTATTTT
-,TRBJ1-4,TRBV29-1,-,CSAQGRPGEKLFF,TGCAGCGCCCAAGGGCGGCCGGGGGAAAAACTGTTTTTT
-,TRBJ2-3,TRBV7-9,-,CASRFGEPDTQYF,TGTGCCAGCAGGTTCGGGGAGCCAGATACGCAGTATTTT
-,TRBJ2-5,TRBV29-1,-,CSVKPPGSAGETQYF,TGCAGCGTGAAACCCCCTGGGTCAGCTGGGGAGACCCAGTACTTC
-,TRBJ1-2,TRBV6-6,few,CASSYLATEGYTF,TGTGCCAGCAGTTACCTCGCGACGGAAGGCTACACCTTC
TRBD1,TRBJ2-1,TRBV5-1,many,CASSLGQGADNEQFF,TGCGCCAGCAGCTTGGGACAGGGAGCTGACAATGAGCAGTTCTTC
-,TRBJ2-4,TRBV14,-,CASSTGAWAKNIQYF,TGTGCCAGCAGCACGGGGGCTTGGGCCAAAAACATTCAGTACTTC
-,TRBJ1-2,TRBV10-3,many,CAIGAGSLLGYTF,TGTGCCATCGGAGCGGGCAGTCTGCTGGGCTACACCTTC
TRBD2,TRBJ2-5,TRBV5-6,few,CASSSGLAGGFAETQYF,TGTGCCAGCAGCTCGGGACTAGCGGGAGGTTTTGCGGAGACCCAGTACTTC
-,TRBJ2-1,TRBV12-3/TRBV12-4,-,CASSLISRAVFSDEQFF,TGTGCCAGCAGTTTAATTAGCAGGGCAGTGTTTTCCGATGAGCAGTTCTTC
-,TRBJ2-3,TRBV6-6,few,CASGSEGDTQYF,TGTGCCAGCGGGTCCGAGGGAGATACGCAGTATTTT
-,TRBJ2-5,TRBV20-1,-,CSARNGGQEAQYF,TGCAGTGCTAGGAACGGAGGCCAAGAGGCCCAGTACTTC
-,TRBJ2-3,TRBV7-2,-,CASSFGRRQYF,TGTGCCAGCAGCTTCGGCAGGAGGCAGTATTTT
-,TRBJ2-5,TRBV25-1,-,CASMMGTQYF,TGTGCCAGCATGATGGGGACCCAGTACTTC
TRBD2,TRBJ2-5,TRBV6-6,few,CASRLAGVETQYF,TGTGCCAGCAGGTTAGCGGGAGTGGAGACCCAGTACTTC
-,TRBJ1-3,TRBV14,-,CASSQGRSPGNTIYF,TGTGCCAGCTCCCAGGGGCGCTCACCTGGAAACACCATATATTTT
TRBD1,TRBJ2-5,TRBV16,-,CASSQSGTDGEQYF,TGTGCCAGCAGCCAATCGGGGACAGATGGTGAGCAGTACTTC
-,TRBJ2-5,TRBV28,few,CASSLSRWDGETQYF,TGTGCCAGCAGTTTGAGTCGGTGGGACGGGGAGACCCAGTACTTC
-,TRBJ2-4,TRBV2,-,CASSEDEVYRYF,TGTGCCAGCAGTGAAGATGAGGTATATCGGTACTTC
TRBD2,TRBJ2-1,TRBV7-2,many,CASSLSSGRAGYNEQFF,TGTGCCAGCAGCTTATCTAGCGGGAGGGCAGGGTACAATGAGCAGTTCTTC
TRBD2,TRBJ2-7,TRBV15,-,CATSKYGLAGNSYEQYF,TGTGCCACCAGCAAGTATGGACTAGCGGGGAACTCCTACGAGCAGTACTTC
TRBD1,TRBJ2-5,TRBV29-1,many,CSARTGETQYF,TGCAGCGCCCGGACAGGAGAGACCCAGTACTTC
-,TRBJ1-6,TRBV29-1,few,CALKTLHF,TGCGCCCTAAAGACCCTCCACTTT
-,TRBJ1-2,TRBV29-1,-,CSVDGLWGYTF,TGCAGCGTCGACGGTCTATGGGGCTACACCTTC
-,TRBJ1-2,TRBV7-9,-,CASSSISPQTYGYTF,TGTGCCAGCAGCTCTATTAGCCCACAGACCTATGGCTACACCTTC
-,TRBJ2-3,TRBV5-6,-,CASSLWGAGDTQYF,TGTGCCAGCAGCTTGTGGGGAGCCGGGGATACGCAGTATTTT
TRBD2,TRBJ2-1,TRBV25-1,-,CASSGPYGTIGEQFF,TGTGCCAGCAGTGGCCCATACGGGACTATTGGTGAGCAGTTCTTC
TRBD2,TRBJ2-3,TRBV6-5,-,CASSYSRETDTQYF,TGTGCCAGCAGTTACTCGCGGGAGACGGATACGCAGTATTTT
TRBD1,TRBJ2-5,TRBV15,-,CATSRATTGYQETQYF,TGTGCCACCAGCAGAGCCACGACAGGGTACCAAGAGACCCAGTACTTC
TRBD1,TRBJ2-7,TRBV4-1,-,CASSTGTGSYEQYF,TGCGCCAGCAGCACTGGGACAGGGAGCTACGAGCAGTACTTC
TRBD2,TRBJ2-1,TRBV5-1,many,CASSPQGLAGGNEQFF,TGCGCCAGCAGCCCGCAGGGGCTAGCGGGAGGTAATGAGCAGTTCTTC
-,TRBJ2-1,TRBV9,-,CASSVVVASYSEQFF,TGTGCCAGCAGCGTAGTGGTGGCGTCCTACAGTGAGCAGTTCTTC
TRBD2,TRBJ2-1,TRBV10-3,-,CAISESAGVVDEQFF,TGTGCCATCAGTGAGTCTGCGGGGGTGGTGGATGAGCAGTTCTTC
TRBD2,TRBJ2-7,TRBV5-4,many,CASSFGGGPYEQYF,TGTGCCAGCAGCTTCGGGGGGGGCCCCTACGAGCAGTACTTC
-,TRBJ2-7,TRBV28,once,CASRSRTAYEQYF,TGTGCCAGCAGAAGCAGGACAGCCTACGAGCAGTACTTC
TRBD2,TRBJ2-7,TRBV28,once,CASTAGGENEQYF,TGTGCCAGCACGGCGGGGGGAGAGAACGAGCAGTACTTC
TRBD1,TRBJ2-7,TRBV6-5,-,CASTGGHYEQYF,TGTGCCAGCACAGGGGGCCACTACGAGCAGTACTTC
-,TRBJ1-6,TRBV28,-,CASSPLRGSYNSPLHF,TGTGCCAGCAGCCCACTACGGGGATCCTATAATTCACCCCTCCACTTT
-,TRBJ2-5,TRBV23-1,-,CASSPLQVRETQYF,TGCGCCAGCAGTCCCCTTCAGGTGCGGGAGACCCAGTACTTC
-,TRBJ2-5,TRBV10-3,-,CATNPGVGEQYF,TGTGCCACCAACCCAGGAGTAGGGGAGCAGTACTTC
-,TRBJ2-5,TRBV10-2,few,CATKPNWDQETQYF,TGCGCCACCAAACCCAACTGGGACCAAGAGACCCAGTACTTC
TRBD1,TRBJ1-1,TRBV10-3,few,CASKDRGATEAFF,TGTGCTAGCAAGGACAGGGGGGCCACTGAAGCTTTCTTT
TRBD1,TRBJ2-5,TRBV28,many,CASSLTGGGQETQYF,TGTGCCAGCAGCCTGACAGGGGGGGGCCAAGAGACCCAGTACTTC
-,TRBJ1-5,TRBV6-2/TRBV6-3,few,CASSYWETNQPQHF,TGTGCCAGCAGTTACTGGGAGACCAATCAGCCCCAGCATTTT
TRBD1,TRBJ2-7,TRBV4-3,few,CASSQELRGPYEQYF,TGCGCCAGCAGCCAAGAGTTGAGGGGGCCCTACGAGCAGTACTTC
TRBD2,TRBJ2-7,TRBV6-1,-,CASSASGTSGEQYF,TGTGCCAGCAGTGCGTCCGGGACTAGCGGCGAGCAGTACTTC
TRBD2,TRBJ2-3,TRBV7-2,few,CASSRRPSGITDTQYF,TGTGCCAGCAGCCGAAGGCCTAGCGGGATCACAGATACGCAGTATTTT
TRBD2,TRBJ2-7,TRBV6-2/TRBV6-3,-,CASSYRTSGGYEQYF,TGTGCCAGCAGTTACCGTACTAGCGGGGGCTACGAGCAGTACTTC